The 23 T cell receptor beta chains below all came from one sample that was sequenced in a study of blood T cell repertoires in COVID-19. Method: immunoSEQ multiplex PCR; TCRdb's copy keeps in-frame clones and lacks some. Among 150,000 to 200,000 clones listed, around four fifths were seen once. The specimen sequenced was peripheral blood. Receptor source: a woman in her seventies who had recovered from COVID-19.

V gene TRBV5-6 combines with J gene TRBJ2-6; the match to TRBD2 covers 10 bases. The CDR3 spans 17 residues. J lost 2 bases, V lost 6 bases, and 8 bases had no gene match. Germline loops: CDR1 SGHDT, CDR2 YYEEEE. DNA for the CDR3: TGTGCCAGCACCTTATGGGGACTAGCGCCTGGGGCCAACGTCCTGACTTTC. It encodes CASTLWGLAPGANVLTF.

The chain carries TRBV5-4 and TRBJ2-5; TRBD2 matches 11 bases. The CDR3 loop spans 15 amino acids. CDR1 SGHNT and CDR2 YYREEE come from the germline V gene (reference sequence). The junction had 1 base not matched to a gene; V was cut back by 2 bases and J by 1 base. The CDR3 coding sequence is TGTGCCAGCAGCTTCGGGACTAGCGGCCAAGAGACCCAGTACTTC. This encodes CASSFGTSGQETQYF. Complete variable domain (other parts from reference TRBV5-4 and TRBJ2-5): ETGVTQSPTHLIKTRGQQVTLRCSSQSGHNTVSWYQQALGQGPQFIFQYYREEENGRGNFPPRFSGLQFPNYSSELNVNALELDDSALYLCASSFGTSGQETQYFGPGTRLLVL.

The V call is TRBV2, the J call TRBJ1-6, with D perhaps TRBD1 (5 bases). CDR1 SNHLY and CDR2 FYNNEI come from the germline V gene. Trimming took off 3 bases at V and 13 bases at J, with 13 bases between the two ends. The CDR3 length is 13 residues. The CDR3 sequence: CASSEVQELPLHF. The CDR3 DNA follows: TGTGCCAGCAGTGAGGTACAGGAGCTTCCCCTCCACTTT.

Here the CDR3 reads CASSVDPGISGNTIYF. CDR3 nucleotide sequence: TGTGCCAGCAGCGTAGATCCAGGCATCTCTGGAAACACCATATATTTT. This chain uses TRBV9 with TRBJ1-3; D is undetermined. The germline gives CDR1 SGDLS, CDR2 YYNGEE. This CDR3 comprises 16 residues. Between the trimmed V and J ends, which lost 0 bases and 0 bases, there was a span of 10 bases.

This clone showed up just once. This chain links TRBV7-2 with TRBJ2-3, with D perhaps matching TRBD1 (5 bases). CDR3 size: 16 residues. Germline CDR1 is SGHTA and CDR2 is FQGNSA. The V and J ends lost 2 bases and 0 bases respectively, with 12 bases between them. CDR3 DNA sequence: TGTGCCAGCAGCTTAACAGGCTTCACTAGCACAGATACGCAGTATTTT. This translates into CASSLTGFTSTDTQYF. The full variable domain, rest sourced from reference TRBV7-2 and TRBJ2-3, is GAGVSQSPSNKVTEKGKDVELRCDPISGHTALYWYRQSLGQGLEFLIYFQGNSAPDKSGLPSDRFSAERTGGSVSTLTIQRTQQEDSAVYLCASSLTGFTSTDTQYFGPGTRLTVL.

J is TRBJ2-1 and V is TRBV4-3; 8 nucleotides match TRBD1. There are 17 residues in the CDR3. V trimming: 4 bases; J trimming: 0 bases; junction bases outside the gene matches: 8. Germline V CDR1 and CDR2: LGHNA, YSLEER. The CDR3 spells CASSRMGTGSSYNEQFF. The CDR3 bases are TGCGCCAGCAGCCGAATGGGGACAGGAAGCTCCTACAATGAGCAGTTCTTC.

The CDR3 bases are TGCGCCAGCACTGCAGGGATCTCTATCACTGAAGCTTTCTTT. The encoded protein is CASTAGISITEAFF. V and J are TRBV5-1 and TRBJ1-1; tentative D call: TRBD1 (5 bases). V was trimmed by 6 bases and J by 4 bases, leaving 16 bases between them. The CDR3 loop spans 14 amino acids. Germline V gene data show CDR1 as SGHRS and CDR2 as YFSETQ.

V and J are TRBV3-1 (or the pseudogene TRBV3-2) and TRBJ1-2; D may be TRBD1 (5 bases). V lost 3 bases and J lost 4, with 12 bases in between. CDR3 length: 14 residues. Germline CDR1 reads LGHDT; CDR2 reads YNNKEL (reference sequence). CDR3 residues: CASSQGQGGYGYTF. The CDR3 nucleotides are TGTGCCAGCAGCCAGGGGCAGGGTGGCTATGGCTACACCTTC.

V usage is TRBV16 and J usage is TRBJ2-7; 10 nucleotides match TRBD1. This CDR3 comprises 14 residues. The ends lost 7 bases at V and 6 bases at J; junction bases unmatched: 9. Germline V gene lookup returns CDR1 KGHSY and CDR2 FQNENV. CDR3 in amino acids: CASTPGTGVAEQYF. The DNA of the CDR3 is TGTGCCAGCACCCCCGGGACAGGGGTGGCCGAGCAGTACTTC.

The rearrangement links TRBV12-3 or TRBV12-4 to TRBJ1-1, with a tentative D call TRBD1 (6 bases). The ends were cut back, 6 bases at V and 3 bases at J, with 11 bases in the middle. The CDR3 has 13 amino acids. The CDR3 spells CASRTGWDTEAFF. DNA for the CDR3: TGTGCCAGCAGGACAGGTTGGGACACTGAAGCTTTCTTT.

The J gene is TRBJ2-1, the V gene TRBV28; D gene unclear. CDR1 and CDR2 from the germline V gene are MDHEN and SYDVKM. Between the trimmed V and J ends, which lost 6 bases and 1 base, there was a span of 10 bases. CDR3 length: 14 residues. The CDR3 spells CASSPDSSYNEQFF. CDR3 coding DNA: TGTGCCAGCAGCCCCGACTCGTCCTACAATGAGCAGTTCTTC.

This chain uses TRBV28 with TRBJ1-2; D not resolved. This CDR3 has 13 amino acids. The germline V gene has CDR1 MDHEN and CDR2 SYDVKM. V was pared by 4 bases and J by 8 bases, with 14 bases between. CDR3 DNA: TGTGCCAGCAGTTACCCGGGCCGGAGGGGCTACACCTTC. It translates to CASSYPGRRGYTF.

This rearrangement joins TRBV19 to TRBJ1-2; D remains ambiguous. Trimming removed 7 bases from V and 4 bases from J, with 13 bases in between. The CDR3 loop spans 13 amino acids. CDR1 and CDR2 from the germline V gene are LNHDA and SQIVND (reference sequence). CDR3 protein: CASTFANFYGYTF. The CDR3 DNA is TGTGCCAGTACATTCGCCAACTTCTATGGCTACACCTTC. Full variable domain (rest looked up from reference TRBV19 and TRBJ1-2): DGGITQSPKYLFRKEGQNVTLSCEQNLNHDAMYWYRQDPGQGLRLIYYSQIVNDFQKGDIAEGYSVSREKKESFPLTVTSAQKNPTAFYLCASTFANFYGYTFGSGTRLTVV.

The rearrangement links TRBV5-4 to TRBJ1-6; 8 positions match TRBD1. This CDR3 region has 14 residues. Germline CDR1 and CDR2: SGHNT and YYREEE (reference sequence). V shed 4 bases and J 9 bases; nucleotides not matched to a gene: 6. The CDR3 reads CASSVDRGGSPLHF. In DNA, the CDR3 is TGTGCCAGCAGCGTCGACAGGGGAGGTTCACCCCTCCACTTT.

This sequence joins TRBV11-2 and TRBJ1-2; the D is unclear. CDR3 length equals 15 residues. V was pared by 1 base and J by 4 bases, with 13 bases between. Germline V CDR1 and CDR2: SGHAT, FQNNGV. CDR3: CASSLGSRRVYGYTF. In DNA form, the CDR3 reads TGTGCCAGCAGCTTAGGATCGCGCCGTGTCTATGGCTACACCTTC. Supplemented by reference TRBV11-2 and TRBJ1-2, the full variable domain reads EAGVAQSPRYKIIEKRQSVAFWCNPISGHATLYWYQQILGQGPKLLIQFQNNGVVDDSQLPKDRFSAERLKGVDSTLKIQPAKLEDSAVYLCASSLGSRRVYGYTFGSGTRLTVV.

The rearrangement joins TRBV27 to TRBJ1-3; possible D gene TRBD1, 6 bases. The germline CDR1 and CDR2 sequences are MNHEY and SMNVEV (reference sequence). The CDR3 spans 15 residues. The germline V and J ends were trimmed by 5 bases and 3 bases, with 14 bases remaining between them. This CDR3 reads CASSPQGRGGNTIYF. The CDR3 coding sequence is TGTGCCAGCAGTCCCCAGGGGAGGGGTGGAAACACCATATATTTT.

This clone showed up just a few times. CDR3 protein: CASSPGQGAGQPQHF. As DNA, the CDR3 is TGTGCCAGCTCACCAGGACAGGGGGCTGGTCAGCCCCAGCATTTT. This chain connects TRBV18 to TRBJ1-5; 11 nucleotides line up with TRBD1. Germline-derived CDR1 and CDR2 are KGHSH and LQKENI. This CDR3 comprises 15 residues. The V segment lost 2 bases and the J segment 6 bases; nucleotides outside the gene matches: 3.

This clone was seen a handful of times. This chain uses TRBV7-9 with TRBJ1-6, with TRBD1 identical over 7 bases. Losses at the gene ends were 5 bases for V and 6 bases for J; bases not matched to a gene: 4. Per germline, CDR1 SEHNR and CDR2 FQNEAQ (reference sequence). The CDR3 extends over 14 amino acids. This CDR3 is CASSRQGGNSPLHF. DNA of the CDR3: TGTGCCAGCAGCCGACAGGGAGGTAATTCACCCCTCCACTTT. The variable domain in full, with the rest retrieved from reference TRBV7-9 and TRBJ1-6, is DTGVSQNPRHKITKRGQNVTFRCDPISEHNRLYWYRQTLGQGPEFLTYFQNEAQLEKSRLLSDRFSAERPKGSFSTLEIQRTEQGDSAMYLCASSRQGGNSPLHFGNGTRLTVT.

The V call is TRBV5-1, the J call TRBJ2-1; D possibly corresponds to TRBD2 (7 bases). This CDR3 is built from 16 residues. Germline lookup yields CDR1 SGHRS and CDR2 YFSETQ. V was trimmed by 4 bases and J by 4 bases, leaving 18 bases between them. The CDR3 bases are TGCGCCAGCAGCCCCCGAGGGGGGGCCGGGTACAATGAGCAGTTCTTC. Its translation is CASSPRGGAGYNEQFF.

The gene calls are TRBV7-3 and TRBJ2-1, with a tentative D call TRBD2 (6 bases). Per germline, CDR1 SGHTA and CDR2 FQGTGA. Trimming left V 5 bases short and J 4 bases short, with 12 bases between. The CDR3 is made up of 14 amino acids. CDR3 amino acids: CASSPGLTYNEQFF. CDR3 DNA sequence: TGTGCCAGCAGCCCCGGACTAACGTACAATGAGCAGTTCTTC.

Of note for this clone: Other DNA sequences in the sample encode the same CDR3. This chain connects TRBV12-3 or TRBV12-4 to TRBJ2-7, with TRBD2 as a possible D gene (6 bases). CDR3 length: 13 residues. Trimming pared 5 bases from V and 4 bases from J, leaving 12 bases between. The CDR3, as DNA: TGTGCCAGCAGTCGCAACCGGGGGTACGAGCAGTACTTC. Translation: CASSRNRGYEQYF.

In its sample, this clone was seen once. In DNA, the CDR3 is TGTGCCAGCAGTGATGGGGACAGGGGCTGGAACACTGAAGCTTTCTTT. Its translation is CASSDGDRGWNTEAFF. This chain uses TRBV6-1 with TRBJ1-1; TRBD1 agrees at 10 bases. The germline gives CDR1 MNHNS, CDR2 SASEGT. V lost 3 bases, J lost 1 base, and 5 bases stayed unmatched. The CDR3 extends over 16 amino acids.

This chain's CDR3 is CASSYAARGHFANTGELFF. The CDR3, as DNA: TGTGCCAGCAGTTACGCTGCCAGGGGGCATTTTGCGAACACCGGGGAGCTGTTTTTT. The V gene is TRBV6-2 or TRBV6-3, the J gene TRBJ2-2, with 8 bases aligning to TRBD1. The CDR3 has 19 amino acids. CDR1 MNHEY and CDR2 SVGEGT come from the germline V gene. The V and J ends lost 2 bases and 0 bases, in that order; junction bases with no gene match: 11.